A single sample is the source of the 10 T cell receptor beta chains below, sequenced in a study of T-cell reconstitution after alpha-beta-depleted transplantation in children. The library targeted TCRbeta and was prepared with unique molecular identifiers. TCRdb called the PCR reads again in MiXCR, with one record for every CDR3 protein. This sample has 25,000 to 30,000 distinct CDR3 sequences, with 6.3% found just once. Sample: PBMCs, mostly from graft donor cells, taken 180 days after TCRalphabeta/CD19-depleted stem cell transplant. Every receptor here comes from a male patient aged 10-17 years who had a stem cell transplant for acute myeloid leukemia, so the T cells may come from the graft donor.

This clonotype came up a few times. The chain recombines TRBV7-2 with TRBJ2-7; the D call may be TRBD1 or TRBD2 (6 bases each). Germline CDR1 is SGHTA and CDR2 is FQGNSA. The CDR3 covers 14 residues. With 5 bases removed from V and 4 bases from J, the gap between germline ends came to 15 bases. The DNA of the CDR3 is TGTGCCAGCAGCCGAGGGGGACTGGAGTACGAGCAGTACTTC. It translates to CASSRGGLEYEQYF.

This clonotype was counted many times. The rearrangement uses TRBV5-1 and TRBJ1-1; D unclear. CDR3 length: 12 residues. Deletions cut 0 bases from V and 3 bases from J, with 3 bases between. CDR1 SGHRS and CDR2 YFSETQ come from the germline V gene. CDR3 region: CASSLEDTEAFF. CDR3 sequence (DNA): TGCGCCAGCAGCTTGGAGGACACTGAAGCTTTCTTT.

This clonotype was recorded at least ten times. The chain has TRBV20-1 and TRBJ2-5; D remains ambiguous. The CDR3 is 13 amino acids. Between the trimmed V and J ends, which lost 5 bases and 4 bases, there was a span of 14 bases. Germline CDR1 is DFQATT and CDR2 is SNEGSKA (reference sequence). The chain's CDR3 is CSAPVETGETQYF. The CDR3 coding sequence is TGCAGTGCTCCAGTGGAGACGGGAGAGACCCAGTACTTC.

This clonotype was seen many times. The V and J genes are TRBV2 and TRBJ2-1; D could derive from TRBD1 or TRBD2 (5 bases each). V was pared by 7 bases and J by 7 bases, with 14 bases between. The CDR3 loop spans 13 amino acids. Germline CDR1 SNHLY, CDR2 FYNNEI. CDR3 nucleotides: TGTGCCAGCAACTTCGAGAGGGGTAATGAGCAGTTCTTC. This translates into CASNFERGNEQFF.

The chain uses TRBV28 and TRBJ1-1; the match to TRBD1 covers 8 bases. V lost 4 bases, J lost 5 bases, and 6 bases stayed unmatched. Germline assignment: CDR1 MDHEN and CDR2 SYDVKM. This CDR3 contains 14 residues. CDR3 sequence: CASSSVQGGTEAFF. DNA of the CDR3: TGTGCCAGCAGTTCGGTACAGGGGGGAACTGAAGCTTTCTTT.

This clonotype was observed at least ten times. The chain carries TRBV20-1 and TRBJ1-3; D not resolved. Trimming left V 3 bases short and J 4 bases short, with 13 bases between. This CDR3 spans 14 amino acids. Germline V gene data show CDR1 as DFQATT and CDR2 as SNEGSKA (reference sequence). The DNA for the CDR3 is TGCAGTGCTAGCCCGGGGTGGTCGGGAAACACCATATATTTT. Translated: CSASPGWSGNTIYF.

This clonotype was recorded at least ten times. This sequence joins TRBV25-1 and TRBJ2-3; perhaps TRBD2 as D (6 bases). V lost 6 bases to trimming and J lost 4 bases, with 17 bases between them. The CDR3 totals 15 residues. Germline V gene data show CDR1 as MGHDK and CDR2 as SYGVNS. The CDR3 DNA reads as TGTGCCAGCAGCGGGACTGGAAGACGCGCAGATACGCAGTATTTT. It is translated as CASSGTGRRADTQYF.

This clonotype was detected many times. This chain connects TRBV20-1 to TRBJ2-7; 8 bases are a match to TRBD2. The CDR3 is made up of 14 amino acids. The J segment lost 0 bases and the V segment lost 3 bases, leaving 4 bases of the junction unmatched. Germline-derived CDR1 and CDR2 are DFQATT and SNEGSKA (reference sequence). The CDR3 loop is CSARSSGASYEQYF. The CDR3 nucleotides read TGCAGTGCTAGGAGTAGCGGGGCCTCCTACGAGCAGTACTTC.

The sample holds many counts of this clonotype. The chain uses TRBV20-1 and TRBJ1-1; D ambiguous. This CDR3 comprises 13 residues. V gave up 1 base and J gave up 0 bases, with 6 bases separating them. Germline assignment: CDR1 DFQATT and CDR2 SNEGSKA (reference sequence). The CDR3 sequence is CSARGPVNTEAFF. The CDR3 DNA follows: TGCAGTGCTAGAGGTCCGGTGAACACTGAAGCTTTCTTT.

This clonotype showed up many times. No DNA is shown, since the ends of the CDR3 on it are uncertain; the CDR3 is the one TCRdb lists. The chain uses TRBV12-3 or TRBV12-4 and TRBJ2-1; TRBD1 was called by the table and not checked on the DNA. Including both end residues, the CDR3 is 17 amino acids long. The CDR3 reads CASSLGTGQGVYNEQFF.